The rows below give T cell receptor beta chains drawn from one sample of a study of beta chain features in type 1 diabetes. Clones were sequenced by immunoSEQ multiplex PCR, and TCRdb holds only the in-frame ones, with some missing. The data hold about 320,000 clones, with about 14% observed a single time. Sequenced material: central memory CD4+ T cells from blood. The receptors derive from a man aged 25-45 years in good health. Each CDR3 is given with its conserved first and last residue. The D gene is left open where the match is weak. Clone sizes are given selectively: once, few, many, or a class where the clone is expanded.

clone_size,j_call,d_call,v_call,cdr3_aa,cdr3_nt
.,TRBJ2-6,.,TRBV6-5,CASSEASGANVLTF,TGTGCCAGCAGTGAGGCCTCTGGGGCCAACGTCCTGACTTTC
.,TRBJ1-5,.,TRBV2,CASSEPGSSNQPQHF,TGTGCCAGCAGTGAGCCAGGGTCTAGCAATCAGCCCCAGCATTTT
few,TRBJ1-1,.,TRBV6-5,CASSGFAGPYTEAFF,TGTGCCAGCAGTGGGTTCGCAGGACCTTACACTGAAGCTTTCTTT
few,TRBJ2-3,TRBD2,TRBV29-1,CSVAVSGPTDTQYF,TGCAGCGTTGCGGTTAGCGGGCCCACAGATACGCAGTATTTT
many,TRBJ2-2,.,TRBV5-4,CASKREDGELFF,TGTGCCAGCAAACGCGAGGACGGGGAGCTGTTTTTT
few,TRBJ2-7,.,TRBV11-2,CASSLVQGDEQYF,TGTGCCAGCAGCTTAGTGCAGGGAGACGAGCAGTACTTC
.,TRBJ2-4,TRBD1,TRBV2,CATLRDRGAGIQYF,TGTGCCACCCTCCGGGACAGGGGGGCAGGCATTCAGTACTTC
.,TRBJ1-3,TRBD1,TRBV7-2,CASSSQTGRGGNTIYF,TGTGCCAGCAGCTCCCAGACAGGGCGCGGTGGAAACACCATATATTTT
.,TRBJ2-5,.,TRBV5-4,CASSPGGAGAYQETQYF,TGTGCCAGCAGCCCAGGTGGGGCAGGGGCGTACCAAGAGACCCAGTACTTC
few,TRBJ1-2,.,TRBV6-7,CASSYRGPNYGYTF,TGTGCCAGCAGTTATCGCGGTCCGAACTATGGCTACACCTTC
.,TRBJ2-5,.,TRBV7-2,CASSLALANGGLETQYF,TGTGCCAGCAGCTTAGCTCTGGCTAATGGAGGATTGGAGACCCAGTACTTC
few,TRBJ2-2,TRBD2,TRBV18,CASSPSGLAENTGELFF,TGTGCCAGCTCACCATCCGGACTAGCGGAGAACACCGGGGAGCTGTTTTTT
.,TRBJ2-7,.,TRBV18,CASSPPGQNYEQYF,TGTGCCAGCTCACCACCGGGCCAAAACTACGAGCAGTACTTC
.,TRBJ2-5,.,TRBV9,CASSVDRSETQYF,TGTGCCAGCAGCGTAGACAGAAGTGAGACCCAGTACTTC
few,TRBJ1-2,.,TRBV6-6,CASGSLTGGYTF,TGTGCCAGCGGATCTTTGACCGGTGGCTACACCTTC
.,TRBJ2-5,.,TRBV4-1,CASSPAGAEGQETQYF,TGCGCCAGCAGCCCCGCGGGTGCTGAGGGCCAAGAGACCCAGTACTTC
.,TRBJ2-1,.,TRBV5-4,CASSLISVRGNEQFF,.
.,TRBJ2-5,TRBD2,TRBV5-6,CASSSSVIGGARETQYF,TGTGCCAGCAGCTCTAGTGTGATCGGGGGGGCCCGAGAGACCCAGTACTTC
many,TRBJ2-3,.,TRBV4-2,CASSQGLGADTQYF,TGTGCCAGCAGCCAAGGATTGGGGGCCGATACGCAGTATTTT
.,TRBJ2-1,.,TRBV4-3,CASSQVRSDYRYNEQFF,TGCGCCAGCAGCCAAGTGCGCTCGGACTATAGATACAATGAGCAGTTCTTC
few,TRBJ2-7,.,TRBV6-5,CASSYRDTYEQYF,TGTGCCAGCAGTTATCGGGATACCTACGAGCAGTACTTC
.,TRBJ2-5,TRBD2,TRBV7-7,CASSPGGLGFQETQYF,TGTGCCAGCAGCCCCGGGGGACTAGGTTTCCAAGAGACCCAGTACTTC
.,TRBJ1-1,.,TRBV28,CASSRRQAPEAFF,TGTGCCAGCAGCCGCAGACAGGCTCCTGAAGCTTTCTTT
few,TRBJ2-5,TRBD1,TRBV7-9,CASRGTGEFVETQYF,TGTGCCAGCAGGGGAACAGGGGAATTTGTTGAGACCCAGTACTTC
few,TRBJ1-2,TRBD1,TRBV7-9,CASSARTGILYTF,TGTGCCAGCAGCGCAAGGACAGGGATCCTCTACACCTTC
few,TRBJ2-7,.,TRBV18,CASSQSYEQYF,TGTGCCAGCTCACAATCCTACGAGCAGTACTTC
few,TRBJ2-5,.,TRBV27,CASSSSNRQGTRGTQYF,TGTGCCAGCAGTTCATCCAACAGACAGGGGACTAGGGGGACCCAGTACTTC
few,TRBJ2-3,TRBD2,TRBV2,CASSVSQAGHTQYF,TGTGCCAGCAGTGTGTCCCAAGCGGGGCATACGCAGTATTTT
.,TRBJ1-1,.,TRBV7-8,CASSLVPVENTEAFF,TGTGCCAGCAGCTTAGTTCCAGTCGAGAACACTGAAGCTTTCTTT
.,TRBJ2-5,TRBD1,TRBV9,CASSGQGATGTQYF,TGTGCCAGCAGCGGGCAGGGGGCTACCGGAACCCAGTACTTC
.,TRBJ2-7,.,TRBV6-6,CASRTGAYEQYF,TGTGCCAGCAGGACGGGAGCCTACGAGCAGTACTTC
.,TRBJ2-3,.,TRBV11-3,CASNGARFSTDTQYF,TGTGCCAGCAACGGGGCCAGGTTTAGCACAGATACGCAGTATTTT
few,TRBJ2-4,.,TRBV6-6,CASTETIAKNIQYF,TGTGCCAGCACAGAAACAATAGCCAAAAACATTCAGTACTTC
.,TRBJ2-5,.,TRBV7-7,CASSPLGGGETQYF,TGCGCCAGCAGCCCCTTGGGAGGGGGAGAGACCCAGTACTTC
few,TRBJ2-3,.,TRBV19,CASATGESYTQYF,TGTGCCAGTGCAACGGGAGAGAGTTATACGCAGTATTTT
few,TRBJ2-5,.,TRBV6-1,CASSWNRVQETQYF,TGTGCCAGCAGTTGGAACAGGGTCCAAGAGACCCAGTACTTC
.,TRBJ2-3,.,TRBV2,CASSVTRLTDTQYF,TGTGCCAGCAGTGTAACTAGACTCACAGATACGCAGTATTTT
few,TRBJ2-7,TRBD1,TRBV27,CASKHRGTYEQYF,TGTGCCAGCAAACACAGGGGTACCTACGAGCAGTACTTC
few,TRBJ2-7,.,TRBV18,CASSLNYEQYF,TGTGCCAGCTCACTCAACTACGAGCAGTACTTC
few,TRBJ1-2,.,TRBV2,CASSEAGLGGYTF,TGTGCCAGCAGTGAGGCCGGCCTTGGAGGCTACACCTTC
few,TRBJ1-1,.,TRBV6-1,CASSEKKAFF,TGTGCCAGCAGTGAGAAAAAGGCTTTCTTT
.,TRBJ1-5,.,TRBV7-2,CASSLVWGMRQPQHF,TGTGCCAGCAGCTTAGTTTGGGGGATGAGACAGCCCCAGCATTTT
many,TRBJ2-5,.,TRBV18,CASSPPRGETQYF,TGTGCCAGCTCACCACCAAGGGGGGAGACCCAGTACTTC
.,TRBJ1-2,.,TRBV5-5,CASSPDSNYGYTF,TGTGCCAGCAGCCCGGACAGTAACTATGGCTACACCTTC
.,TRBJ1-2,TRBD1,TRBV12-5,CASGSPGQGSYGYTF,TGTGCTAGTGGTTCGCCGGGACAGGGGTCCTATGGCTACACCTTC